The 12 T cell receptor beta chains below all came from one sample that was sequenced in a study of cytomegalovirus exposure and HLA in healthy donors (dated by TCRdb to between 2016 and 2019). Receptors were amplified or captured by the immunoSEQ multiplex PCR assay. For the multiplex PCR, a mixture combining 60 forward primers for TCR Vbeta segments and 13 reverse primers for TCR Jbeta segments was used. Held by TCRdb, this immuneACCESS table contains in-frame sequences only and omits some clones. Under half of the omission traces to an unresolved V gene where checked; the cause of the rest is unknown. This sample holds fewer than 150,000 clones; 80% were observed only once. The top ten hold 1% of the sample. Sequencing used PBMCs. These receptors were taken from a man aged 40-50 years in good health and CMV-seronegative.

The CDR3: CASSLDALGGNEQFF. Here the CDR3 DNA reads TGTGCCAGCAGCTTAGACGCATTAGGGGGCAATGAGCAGTTCTTC. The rearrangement links TRBV7-9 to TRBJ2-1; TRBD1 is a possible D gene (6 bases). Germline V gene lookup returns CDR1 SEHNR and CDR2 FQNEAQ (reference sequence). Trimming stripped 1 base from V and 6 bases from J, with 13 bases between. CDR3 size: 15 residues.

The chain employs TRBV6-1 and TRBJ2-5; 7 positions match TRBD1. The CDR3 is made up of 13 amino acids. Trimming took 8 bases from V and 2 from J; bases not matched to a gene: 5. From germline, CDR1 is MNHNS and CDR2 SASEGT. This CDR3 reads CASSPGQQETQYF. The CDR3 nucleotides are TGTGCCAGCTCCCCGGGACAGCAAGAGACCCAGTACTTC.

The rearrangement joins TRBV28 to TRBJ2-7; TRBD1 matches at 9 bases. This CDR3 contains 15 residues. Looked up from germline, CDR1 is MDHEN and CDR2 is SYDVKM. V trimming: 6 bases; J trimming: 3 bases; junction bases outside the gene matches: 9. Here the CDR3 DNA reads TGTGCCAGCAGAGGACAGGGGAGGACTTTCTACGAGCAGTACTTC. Translated: CASRGQGRTFYEQYF.

Of note for this clone: One junction end does not reproduce the germline sequence, and a read error may be involved. This sample also contains other DNA sequences that code for the same CDR3. The V and J genes are TRBV7-9 and TRBJ1-3, with D unclear. This CDR3 has 15 residues. The germline CDR1 and CDR2 sequences are SEHNR and FQNEAQ (reference sequence). In DNA, the CDR3 is TGTGCCAGCAGTTTAGCGTCGGGCTCTGGAAACACCATATATTTT. This translates into CASSLASGSGNTIYF.

This clone was counted a single time. The chain combines TRBV5-1 with TRBJ1-1, with a weak D call TRBD1 (5 bases). Trimming removed 2 bases from V and 5 bases from J, with 13 bases in between. CDR1 and CDR2 (germline): SGHRS, YFSETQ. The CDR3 has 14 residues. The CDR3 spells CASSFAGGSTEAFF. The CDR3 DNA is TGCGCCAGCAGCTTCGCCGGGGGGAGTACTGAAGCTTTCTTT.

This clone showed up just a few times. The rearrangement uses TRBV9 and TRBJ2-1; 8 positions match TRBD2. Looked up from germline, CDR1 is SGDLS and CDR2 is YYNGEE. The V gene end was trimmed by 4 bases and the J gene end by 5 bases; junction bases not matched to a gene: 8. This CDR3 is built from 15 residues. Here the CDR3 reads CASSNPGLGNNEQFF. DNA of the CDR3: TGTGCCAGCAGCAACCCGGGACTAGGTAACAATGAGCAGTTCTTC.

This clone was seen more than once but under ten times. The V and J genes are TRBV5-1 and TRBJ1-1, with D possibly being TRBD1 (5 bases). V was cut by 0 bases and J by 5 bases, with 14 bases left in between. The CDR3 extends over 15 amino acids. Germline V CDR1 and CDR2: SGHRS, YFSETQ. The CDR3 loop reads CASSLAVSGGTEAFF. The CDR3 region has the DNA TGCGCCAGCAGCTTGGCGGTTTCCGGGGGGACTGAAGCTTTCTTT.

The chain couples TRBV5-1 to TRBJ2-5; maybe TRBD2 (6 bases). Germline assignment: CDR1 SGHRS and CDR2 YFSETQ. The length of the CDR3 is 13 residues. V shed 0 bases and J shed 7 bases, with 10 bases lying between them. CDR3 region: CASSLEGSGTQYF. The CDR3 DNA reads as TGCGCCAGCAGCTTGGAGGGTAGCGGGACCCAGTACTTC.

This chain links TRBV6-1 with TRBJ1-5, with a tentative D call TRBD1 (5 bases). Trimming removed 1 base at V and 7 bases at J, with 20 bases between. Per germline, CDR1 MNHNS and CDR2 SASEGT. CDR3 length: 17 amino acids. The CDR3: CASSEGGGGVGRQPQHF. The CDR3 DNA sequence: TGTGCCAGCAGTGAAGGGGGCGGAGGGGTGGGCAGGCAGCCCCAGCATTTT.

The chain links TRBV10-3 to TRBJ2-1; the match to TRBD2 covers 8 bases. CDR1 and CDR2 (germline): ENHRY, SYGVKD. The CDR3 is made up of 15 amino acids. After removal of 6 bases from V and 7 bases from J, the junction contained 11 bases not matched to a gene. CDR3 sequence (DNA): TGTGCCATCAGCAATGGGGGACTAGACGGTAATGAGCAGTTCTTC. Translating gives CAISNGGLDGNEQFF.

For this clone: One junction end disagrees with the germline gene, perhaps due to a read error. V gene TRBV11-2 combines with J gene TRBJ2-3; perhaps TRBD1 as D (5 bases). Germline V CDR1 and CDR2: SGHAT, FQNNGV. The CDR3 runs 13 residues. The CDR3 DNA follows: TGTGCCAGCAGCTTAGCTGGGGCAGATACGCAGTGTTTT. This gives the protein CASSLAGADTQCF.

The chain's CDR3 is CASSMTGASVHEQFF. Written as DNA, the CDR3 is TGTGCCAGCAGCATGACAGGGGCGTCTGTCCATGAGCAGTTCTTC. V is TRBV9 and J is TRBJ2-1; 8 bases align to TRBD1. The CDR3 has 15 amino acids. V was clipped by 4 bases and J by 8 bases; unmatched bases: 11. Germline V gene lookup returns CDR1 SGDLS and CDR2 YYNGEE.